Listed here is a single TCR beta chain. This clone has more than one count but fewer than ten. Its antigen remains undetermined. No much larger clone is present one base from it, and per-base qualities are unavailable. The library was obtained by the immunoSEQ multiplex PCR assay. For the multiplex PCR, a mixture combining 60 forward primers for TCR Vbeta segments and 13 reverse primers for TCR Jbeta segments was used. The CDR3 region of rearranged TCR beta genes was amplified from genomic DNA by a multiplex PCR assay. On the Illumina HiSeq System, the amplified TCR beta libraries were sequenced as 87-base-pair reads. The original methods were these. A later analysis tallied 75 million to 95 million unique TCR beta chains across the 666 repertoires, and about 10 million of those chains were shared by two or more donors. Raw reads were error-corrected and collapsed into unique sequences with a nearest-neighbor algorithm that merged closely related sequences to remove PCR and sequencing errors. V, D and J gene segments were assigned by aligning CDR3 sequences to IMGT reference sequences. For a sequence to be retained, a match of at least six nucleotides to both a V gene segment and a J gene segment was required. Rearrangements were called productive when the CDR3 lacked stop codons and stayed in frame with V and J; all others were non-productive. Following IMGT convention, CDR3 was defined as the stretch from the second conserved V-encoded cysteine to the conserved J-encoded phenylalanine. The earlier analysis of 587 of the donors excluded any sequence lacking an unambiguous match to a single V gene segment. An earlier analysis of over 450 of the donors classified V segments as functional when productive rearrangements were above 56.7% and as segregating when the standard deviation between donors was above 5%. To diagnose cytomegalovirus status from the catalog of TCR beta chain sequences, a statistical classification framework was built. V and J gene assignment, in a later analysis, came from comparing TCR nucleotide sequences with IMGT/GENE-DB human TR gene sequences. The TCRdist pipeline was used in a later analysis to assign CDR3 sequences and most-parsimonious VDJ recombination scenarios. A later analysis defined each TCR beta chain by its CDR3 amino acid sequence plus V-gene family, and excluded reads lacking a unique V-gene family. As a way to deal with suspected cross-contamination and a sequencing artifact, a later analysis dropped roughly 620 nucleotide sequences that were highly shared and had low generation probability. In a later analysis, a clonal expansion index was calculated for each public chain from normalized within-repertoire ranks of inferred template counts. A later analysis computed generation probabilities with a VDJ recombination model fitted to out-of-frame rearrangements, and checked the results against IGoR. Hypergeometric tests were used in a later analysis to score TCR-TCR, TCR-HLA and TCR-CMV co-occurrence, with a repertoire-size bias correction applied to the TCR pairs. False discovery rates were estimated in a later analysis by permuting HLA or CMV assignments 20 times. In a later analysis, co-occurring TCRs were grouped using DBSCAN, and TCRdist sequence similarity was added for clustering within HLA-allele-positive subsets. Co-occurrence clustering excluded repertoires with fewer than 30,000 or more than 120,000 public chains, plus five with anomalous nucleotide sharing. Held by TCRdb, this immuneACCESS table contains in-frame sequences only and omits some clones. Under half of the omission traces to an unresolved V gene where checked; the cause of the rest is unknown. V, J and clone size reflect that table, while D and trimming were determined from the DNA. The sample includes about 140,000 clones, with approximately 62% observed a single time. The ten largest clones take up approximately 1.7% of the sample.

In total, about 650 healthy bone marrow donors made up the cohort. At the time of sampling, every cohort member was nominally healthy, though immune exposures that went unrecorded were likely present. CMV serostatus was positive for more than 250 and negative for about 55% of the 666 cohort members, and was not recorded for this donor. Each donor provided a peripheral blood sample, and peripheral blood mononuclear cells were used for TCR beta sequencing. The Qiagen DNeasy Blood Extraction Kit was used to extract genomic DNA from the blood cell samples. After removal of 5 bases from V and 1 base from J, the junction retains 9 bases not matched to a gene. The cysteine opens and the phenylalanine closes a CDR3 of 16 amino acids. Just the 48-base CDR3 DNA is kept, in frame starting at base 1. CDR1 and CDR2 (SGHNT, YYREEE) derive from the germline V gene (reference sequence). This sample is part of a study of cytomegalovirus exposure and HLA in healthy donors (dated by TCRdb to the late 2010s). In the study overall: An earlier analysis of under 600 of the donors reported 250 to 350 Gb of sequence data and some 120 million unique TCR beta sequences from 150 million to 200 million T cells. To predict cytomegalovirus infection status, the study brought together high-throughput TCR immunosequencing, statistical association of individual TCRs with disease status, and machine learning. Roughly 300 gigabases of sequencing data and tens of millions of unique TCR sequences were included in an early release covering roughly 600 HLA-typed donors. Across around 400 genotyped donors of the cohort, an average of about 240,000 unique TCR beta nucleotide sequences per donor were sequenced, and about a sixth of those sequences were non-productive. All discovery cohort repertoires had been generated using a single sequencing platform. Of the roughly 410 genotyped donors, less than 85% were placed in the genetic ancestry cluster associated with self-reported Caucasian donors. Genome-wide SNP genotypes for about 65% of the 666 donors were used in a later genetic analysis, which treated that subset as a discovery cohort. The study aimed to test whether signatures of past pathogen exposure could be identified by cataloging public T cell receptors. An earlier analysis of fewer than 750 of the donors used high-throughput TCR beta sequencing to judge whether each TCR beta V gene segment behaved as functional or pseudogenic. The later analysis used no new phenotypic data to find candidate immune exposures, relying instead on TCR beta sequences and their occurrence across donors. Donor age, sex, ethnicity and CMV serostatus were collected together with the repertoire data. HLA typing covered class I and class II loci at four-digit resolution. A later analysis re-analyzed previously published TCR beta repertoires from 650 to 800 donors and added high-resolution HLA genotyping to study TCR occurrence patterns. Using immunosequencing, the study profiled T cell repertoires from 666 subjects and related those repertoires to cytomegalovirus serostatus. A separate validation cohort of 100 to 150 different subjects was used in addition to the roughly 700-subject first cohort. Typing coverage varied by locus: roughly 629-640 donors for A, B, C, DRB1 and DQB1; around 560 for DQA1; more than 600 for DPA1; more than 450 for DPB1. About 5 DR-DQ haplotypes were handled as single units for association and clustering, since linkage in the cohort was strong. Broad study findings and their caveats: When HLA alleles, especially DR and DQ, strongly co-occurred, TCR associations were difficult to assign to individual alleles. A further reported finding was that TCR beta sequences accurately predicted the HLA-A and HLA-B alleles for most subjects in the first cohort. V-gene and J-gene trimming of TCR beta chains was associated with a missense DCLRE1C variant in a later genetic analysis, and the association was replicated in an independent cohort. Roughly 17 rarely observed V segments, including chromosome 9 orphons, were excluded from the earlier analysis of some 590 of the donors because counts were too low. The authors suggested that the approach could potentially be extended to other disease states and immunological phenotypes. The cohort was sequenced for TCR beta chains only, and without alpha or paired-chain data the features that could be detected were limited. In a later analysis, TCR association rates were found to vary across HLA loci, with the most associated TCRs seen for DRB1 alleles and the fewest for HLA-C alleles. Most TCR sequences were seen in very few donors, while some public TCRs were found in many individuals. Compared with the approximately 700-donor mean, donors in an Asian-associated ancestry cluster had fewer N-insertions in productive TCRs, according to a later genetic analysis. The presence/absence analyses assumed that sequencing depth was roughly uniform across donors, and that assumption may not be true. Because the 87-base-pair reads could not distinguish some IMGT-functional V segments, including TRBV6-2 and TRBV6-3, those segments were excluded. In a later analysis, 15,000 to 20,000 TCR beta sequences were associated with specific HLA alleles at a false discovery rate of 0.05. In the study, approximately 160 TCR beta chains were listed as associated with cytomegalovirus. In both the original and validation cohorts, the classifier was reported to diagnose cytomegalovirus status with high specificity and sensitivity. The sequencing pipeline was judged likely to have produced a cluster of highly shared sequence variants as a technical artifact. Compared with equally common non-associated chains, HLA-associated TCR beta chains in a later analysis were more clonally expanded and had lower generation probabilities. In a later analysis, several top co-occurrence clusters were reported to appear linked to parvovirus B19, influenza, CMV and Epstein-Barr virus. A later analysis found that most CMV-associated TCR beta chains appeared HLA-restricted, with HLA associations seemingly driven largely by CMV exposure. In an earlier analysis of 500 to 650 of the donors, most TCR beta V segments appeared in productive rearrangements about 87% or about 30% of the time, broadly matching IMGT annotations. Three of the identified cytomegalovirus-associated TCR beta chains were confirmed in vitro to be specific for cytomegalovirus antigens. For the cohort, immune exposure information was limited to CMV serostatus. Because HLA typing was unavailable for some donors at each locus, only the typed subset was used in association tests. Linkage disequilibrium might explain the correlated functional status among segregating V segments, but an unknown experimental factor could not be ruled out.

The sample taken for sequencing was PBMCs. The V gene is TRBV5-4 and the J gene is TRBJ2-5; TRBD2 fits 9 bases in the junction. This receptor was obtained from a human donor in good health. The CDR3 sequence is CASSFTGTSLQETQYF. The DNA is TGTGCCAGCAGTTTCACCGGGACTAGCCTCCAAGAGACCCAGTACTTC.